Each of the 18 T cell receptor beta chains below was sequenced from the same sample in a study of T cell repertoires in cytomegalovirus infection. TCRdb reanalysed the reads using MiXCR and keeps one entry per CDR3 protein. The sample lists about 740,000 distinct CDR3 sequences, roughly 35% occurring once. The specimen sequenced was PBMCs. The origin of the receptors is a human donor in good health (CMV status not recorded). Some clones in this sample may be carry-over from other donors' samples.

The gene calls are TRBV5-8 and TRBJ2-7; the match to TRBD1 covers 9 bases. V gave up 4 bases and J gave up 3 bases; unmatched junction bases: 29. The CDR3 is 22 residues long. Germline assignment: CDR1 SGHTS and CDR2 YDEGEE. CDR3 amino acids: CASSLGGRDRELSRSRYYEQYF. The CDR3 DNA is TGTGCCAGCAGCCTGGGGGGCCGGGACAGGGAACTCTCGAGGTCAAGATACTACGAGCAGTACTTC.

This clonotype showed up just a few times. The rearrangement links TRBV28 to TRBJ2-7; D not certain. The CDR3 has 12 amino acids. Germline-derived CDR1 and CDR2 are MDHEN and SYDVKM. V was shortened by 6 bases and J by 4 bases, with 10 bases between the two germline ends. The CDR3 is CASSITLYEQYF. Here the CDR3 DNA reads TGTGCCAGCAGCATAACCCTATACGAGCAGTACTTC.

The chain recombines TRBV7-6 with TRBJ2-7, with TRBD1 matching 9 bases. The V segment lost 5 bases and the J segment 6 bases; nucleotides outside the gene matches: 11. CDR3 length: 15 amino acids. CDR1 is SGHVS and CDR2 is FNYEAQ in the germline V gene. The CDR3 DNA sequence: TGTGCCAGCAGCCCCCGAATGACAGGGGGGCGCGAGCAGTACTTC. This codes for CASSPRMTGGREQYF.

The chain carries TRBV27 and TRBJ2-2; perhaps D is TRBD1 or TRBD2 (5 bases each). Trimming cost V 2 bases and J 4 bases, with 14 bases left between them. Germline-derived CDR1 and CDR2 are MNHEY and SMNVEV (reference sequence). This CDR3 spans 16 amino acids. The CDR3 nucleotides read TGTGCCAGCAGTTTAATCGGGGCGCTGGGCACCGGGGAGCTGTTTTTT. Amino acid sequence: CASSLIGALGTGELFF.

Comments on this clonotype: The germline gene is not matched at one end of the junction; a read error may be the cause. This rearrangement joins TRBV5-4 to TRBJ1-6, with unresolved D. CDR1 is SGHNT and CDR2 is YYREEE in the germline V gene (reference sequence). The CDR3 sequence is 15 residues long. CDR3 loop: CASSLGRTLNSPLQF. Here the CDR3 DNA reads TGTGCCAGCAGCTTGGGAAGGACCCTTAATTCACCCCTCCAATTT.

This clonotype appeared a few times. The chain joins TRBV20-1 to TRBJ2-3; D possibly corresponds to TRBD1 (6 bases). CDR1 and CDR2 from the germline V gene are DFQATT and SNEGSKA (reference sequence). Trimming pared 3 bases from V and 6 bases from J, leaving 16 bases between. The CDR3 runs 14 residues. The CDR3 DNA reads as TGCAGTGCTAGTAGACCTCACAGGGCCGATACGCAGTATTTT. This codes for CSASRPHRADTQYF.

This clonotype was counted many times. The chain couples TRBV6-1 to TRBJ1-1; no reliable D call. The germline gives CDR1 MNHNS, CDR2 SASEGT. The CDR3 runs 13 residues. Trimming took off 9 bases at V and 6 bases at J, with 17 bases between the two ends. The CDR3 bases are TGTGCCAGTCTCCTCGAGGGAGGCGCTGAAGCTTTCTTT. Amino acid sequence: CASLLEGGAEAFF.

The chain joins TRBV7-2 to TRBJ2-1; D call uncertain. The CDR3 extends over 14 amino acids. Germline V lookup: CDR1 SGHTA, CDR2 FQGNSA. Trimming took off 2 bases at V and 5 bases at J, with 10 bases between the two ends. The CDR3 DNA reads TGTGCCAGCAGCTTAAGACCTTTTGACAATGAGCAGTTCTTC. Encoded protein: CASSLRPFDNEQFF.

This clonotype showed up just a few times. The chain couples TRBV28 to TRBJ1-4; weak D call: TRBD1 (6 bases). Per germline, CDR1 MDHEN and CDR2 SYDVKM. V was cut by 6 bases and J by 7 bases, with 12 bases left in between. The CDR3 sequence is 13 residues long. CDR3 DNA: TGTGCCAGCAGCAGACAGGAAGTTGAAAAACTGTTTTTT. Its translation: CASSRQEVEKLFF.

There are a few counts of this clonotype. The chain employs TRBV4-2 and TRBJ2-3; 10 bases line up with TRBD2. Trimming cost V 3 bases and J 4 bases; bases outside gene matches: 7. The germline V gene has CDR1 LGHNA and CDR2 YNFKEQ. There are 16 residues in the CDR3. The CDR3 region is CASSQGVAGGSDTQYF. CDR3 DNA sequence: TGTGCCAGCAGCCAGGGAGTAGCGGGAGGCTCAGATACGCAGTATTTT.

The J gene is TRBJ2-3, the V gene TRBV27, with 12 positions matching TRBD2. Looked up from germline, CDR1 is MNHEY and CDR2 is SMNVEV (reference sequence). The V gene end was trimmed by 7 bases and the J gene end by 4 bases; junction bases not matched to a gene: 18. This CDR3 region has 19 residues. CDR3 region: CASKMTGLAGWEAADTQYF. The DNA for the CDR3 is TGTGCCAGCAAAATGACGGGACTAGCGGGTTGGGAGGCGGCAGATACGCAGTATTTT.

CDR3 protein: CASSLDPGGIDTEAFF. CDR3 in DNA: TGTGCCAGCAGCCTCGATCCAGGGGGAATAGACACTGAAGCTTTCTTT. The V and J genes are TRBV7-8 and TRBJ1-1, with 7 bases identical to TRBD1. The germline gives CDR1 SGHVS, CDR2 FQNEAQ. V shed 5 bases and J 3 bases; nucleotides not matched to a gene: 12. The length of the CDR3 is 16 residues.

V and J are TRBV5-5 and TRBJ2-2; D remains unclear. Germline CDR1 and CDR2: SGHKS and YYEKEE (reference sequence). This CDR3 has 15 amino acids. The ends were cut back, 2 bases at V and 2 bases at J, with 10 bases in the middle. The CDR3 DNA sequence: TGTGCCAGCAGCTTATCGGTGATCAACACCGGGGAGCTGTTTTTT. It codes for CASSLSVINTGELFF.

This clonotype was seen once. The chain combines TRBV6-8 with TRBJ1-6; TRBD1 matches at 7 bases. This CDR3 contains 16 residues. CDR1 is MNHGY, CDR2 SAAAGT, per germline. Trimming at V came to 6 bases and at J to 7 bases, leaving 12 bases not matched to a gene. The CDR3 DNA reads as TGTGCCAGCAGGCCCTATTACAGGGGTCGGAATTCACCCCTCCACTTT. Its translation: CASRPYYRGRNSPLHF.

This chain links TRBV7-9 with TRBJ2-3; D is unresolved. Looked up from germline, CDR1 is SEHNR and CDR2 is FQNEAQ (reference sequence). The germline V and J ends were trimmed by 3 bases and 6 bases, with 16 bases remaining between them. The CDR3 is made up of 15 amino acids. The CDR3 DNA sequence: TGTGCCAGCAGCTTGAGTTCCTTGGCGAGGGATACGCAGTATTTT. It specifies CASSLSSLARDTQYF.

The chain uses TRBV19 and TRBJ1-2; D call uncertain. This CDR3 is 16 amino acids long. Germline-derived CDR1 and CDR2 are LNHDA and SQIVND (reference sequence). V shed 0 bases and J shed 7 bases, with 18 bases lying between them. CDR3 sequence: CASSIDYSSLIRGYTF. The CDR3 DNA reads TGTGCCAGTAGTATAGATTACAGTTCCTTGATACGTGGCTACACCTTC.

Notes on this clonotype: An end of the junction does not agree with germline; a read error may underlie this. V gene TRBV7-8 combines with J gene TRBJ1-4; weak D call: TRBD1 (5 bases). CDR1 and CDR2 (germline): SGHVS, FQNEAQ. This CDR3 contains 15 residues. The CDR3 bases are TGTTCCAGCAGCCCCTGGACACCGGGAAATGAAAAACTGTTTTTT. This translates into CSSSPWTPGNEKLFF.

This clonotype was seen a handful of times. The rearrangement links TRBV11-2 to TRBJ2-1, with TRBD1 identical over 8 bases. The CDR3 consists of 15 residues. V lost 5 bases to trimming and J lost 7 bases; unmatched junction nucleotides: 10. Germline V CDR1 and CDR2: SGHAT, FQNNGV. CDR3: CASSTTGGIGNEQFF. The DNA of the CDR3 is TGTGCCAGCAGCACAACAGGGGGAATTGGAAATGAGCAGTTCTTC.